Below are 10 T cell receptor beta chains sequenced from a single sample in a study of blood T cell repertoires in COVID-19. TCRdb keeps only in-frame clones here, not all; method: immunoSEQ multiplex PCR. The table shows about 69,000 clones, with roughly 79% occurring only once. Material for sequencing was peripheral blood. Receptors were obtained from a man aged 55 to 70 with acute or convalescent COVID-19.

The rearrangement uses TRBV5-4 and TRBJ1-1; 10 nucleotides agree with TRBD1. J was trimmed by 3 bases and V by 7 bases; bases with no gene match: 9. CDR1 is SGHNT and CDR2 is YYREEE in the germline V gene (reference sequence). The CDR3 runs to 15 residues. CDR3 coding DNA: TGTGCCAGCGTGACAGGGGGCGCGTTGGACACTGAAGCTTTCTTT. Protein sequence: CASVTGGALDTEAFF.

The chain couples TRBV4-2 to TRBJ2-5, with D possibly being TRBD2 (5 bases). The CDR3 sequence is 14 residues long. Per germline, CDR1 LGHNA and CDR2 YNFKEQ. V lost 1 base to trimming and J lost 5 bases, with 11 bases between them. The CDR3 nucleotides read TGTGCCAGCAGCCAAGCCGAGGGCCGGGAGACCCAGTACTTC. Translation gives CASSQAEGRETQYF.

The gene calls are TRBV6-5 and TRBJ1-5; no firm D call. V was clipped by 2 bases and J by 6 bases, with 17 bases between them. In germline, CDR1 is MNHEY, CDR2 SVGAGI. The CDR3 has 16 residues. CDR3 coding DNA: TGTGCCAGCAGTTACCGAGACCCCTGGGGAGGTCAGCCCCAGCATTTT. It yields the protein CASSYRDPWGGQPQHF.

The V and J genes are TRBV11-2 and TRBJ1-2; 10 bases are a match to TRBD1. Trimming removed 5 bases from V and 5 bases from J; junction bases left unmatched: 11. This CDR3 comprises 16 residues. CDR1 and CDR2 from the germline V gene are SGHAT and FQNNGV. CDR3 loop: CASSASWDRGKYGYTF. In DNA, the CDR3 is TGTGCCAGCAGCGCCAGCTGGGACAGGGGTAAGTATGGCTACACCTTC.

This chain uses TRBV4-1 with TRBJ2-1, with TRBD2 matching 9 bases. Germline lookup yields CDR1 MGHRA and CDR2 YSYEKL. The trim removed 1 base at V and 7 bases at J, leaving 11 bases unmatched. This CDR3 contains 17 residues. CDR3 coding DNA: TGCGCCAGCAGCCAAGTTGATATGGGACTAGCTTCAAATGAGCAGTTCTTC. Amino acid sequence: CASSQVDMGLASNEQFF.

V usage is TRBV7-2 and J usage is TRBJ2-3; 13 nucleotides match TRBD2. Germline CDR1 and CDR2: SGHTA and FQGNSA. Unmatched junction bases numbered 0, after V lost 8 bases and J lost 1 base. This CDR3 comprises 14 residues. The CDR3 DNA follows: TGTGCCAGCGGGACTAGCGGGGGCACAGATACGCAGTATTTT. This translates into CASGTSGGTDTQYF.

J is TRBJ2-7 and V is TRBV24-1; D remains unclear. Germline V gives CDR1 KGHDR, CDR2 SFDVKD. Trimming removed 6 bases from V and 7 bases from J, with 18 bases in between. This CDR3 is 14 amino acids long. The CDR3 nucleotides read TGTGCCACCAGTAGAGGAACCTTGACTGGGGAGCAGTACTTC. Translation gives CATSRGTLTGEQYF.

This clone was found once. The chain links TRBV7-2 to TRBJ2-3, with D possibly TRBD2 on 6 matching bases. CDR3 length: 16 residues. The V end was cut by 3 bases, the J end by 6 bases, with 19 bases between. Germline V gene lookup returns CDR1 SGHTA and CDR2 FQGNSA. CDR3 nucleotides: TGTGCCAGCAGCTTTACCGGGACTCAACCGTTGGATACGCAGTATTTT. Its translation: CASSFTGTQPLDTQYF.

In this sample, this clone turned up a few times. The rearrangement uses TRBV7-2 and TRBJ1-5; a possible D gene is TRBD1 (6 bases). Germline CDR1 SGHTA, CDR2 FQGNSA. The CDR3 extends over 17 amino acids. Trimming shortened V by 2 bases and J by 0 bases, and 14 bases separated the two germline ends. This CDR3 reads CASSLWGGTYSNQPQHF. The CDR3 DNA reads as TGTGCCAGCAGCTTATGGGGGGGCACTTATAGCAATCAGCCCCAGCATTTT.

This clone was detected once. The V and J genes are TRBV25-1 and TRBJ1-5, with a weak D call TRBD1 (5 bases). The germline CDR1 and CDR2 sequences are MGHDK and SYGVNS. V dropped 2 bases and J dropped 6 bases, with 11 bases sitting between them. This CDR3 contains 14 residues. The CDR3 region is CASSESRGTQPQHF. The DNA for the CDR3 is TGTGCCAGCAGTGAAAGCCGGGGGACTCAGCCCCAGCATTTT.